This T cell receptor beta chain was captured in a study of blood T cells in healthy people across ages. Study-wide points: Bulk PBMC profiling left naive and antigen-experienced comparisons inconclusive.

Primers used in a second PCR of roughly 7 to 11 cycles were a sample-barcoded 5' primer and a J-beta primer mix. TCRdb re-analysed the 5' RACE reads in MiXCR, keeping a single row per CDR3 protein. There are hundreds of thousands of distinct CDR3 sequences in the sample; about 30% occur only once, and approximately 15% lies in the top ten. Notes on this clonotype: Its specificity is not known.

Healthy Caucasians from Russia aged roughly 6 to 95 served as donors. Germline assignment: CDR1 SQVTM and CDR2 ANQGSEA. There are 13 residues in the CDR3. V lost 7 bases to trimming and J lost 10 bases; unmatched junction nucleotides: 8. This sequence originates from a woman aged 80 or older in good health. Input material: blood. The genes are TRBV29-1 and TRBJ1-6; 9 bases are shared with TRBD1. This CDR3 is CSAMTGGGSPLHF. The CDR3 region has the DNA TGCAGCGCTATGACAGGGGGAGGATCACCCCTCCACTTT. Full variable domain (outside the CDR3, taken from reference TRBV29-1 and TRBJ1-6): SAVISQKPSRDICQRGTSLTIQCQVDSQVTMMFWYRQQPGQSLTLIATANQGSEATYESGFVIDKFPISRPNLTFSTLTVSNMSPEDSSIYLCSAMTGGGSPLHFGNGTRLTVT.